These T cell receptor beta chains were read from a single sample in a study of blood T cells in healthy people across ages. TCRdb fed the 5' RACE reads into MiXCR, producing one record per CDR3 protein. The data hold some 550,000 distinct CDR3 sequences, with around 48% observed a single time. The sample taken for sequencing was blood. The origin of the receptors is a man aged 80 or over in good health. The CDR3 runs from the conserved cysteine through the conserved F or W. D genes are given only for firm matches. Expanded clones are given a class, and other clones once, few, many or no size at all.

j_call	clone_size	d_call	v_call	cdr3_length	cdr3_nt	cdr3_aa
TRBJ2-1	NA	TRBD1	TRBV4-1	14	TGCGCCAGCAGCCAAGATCGTGTACAGGGGCCGCAGTTCTTC	CASSQDRVQGPQFF
TRBJ2-7	many	NA	TRBV4-1	13	TGCGCCAGCGGCGACTATTTTGGCTACGAGCAGTACTTC	CASGDYFGYEQYF
TRBJ1-2	NA	NA	TRBV20-1	15	TGCAGTGCTAGAGAGGGGGAGAGGGACCCCTATGGCTACACCTTC	CSAREGERDPYGYTF
TRBJ2-1	NA	TRBD1	TRBV3-1	13	TGTGCCAGCCTCAAGACAGGGGGCAATGAGCAGTTCTTC	CASLKTGGNEQFF
TRBJ2-2	NA	TRBD2	TRBV12-3/TRBV12-4	17	TGTGCCAGCAGATCCACTAGCGGGAGATATGACACCGGGGAGCTGTTTTTT	CASRSTSGRYDTGELFF
TRBJ2-1	NA	TRBD1	TRBV3-1	13	TGTGCCAGCAGCCAACAGGGGGTGAATGAGCAGTTCTTC	CASSQQGVNEQFF
TRBJ1-2	many	NA	TRBV6-5	13	TGTGCCAGCAGTTACTTGGATAACTATGGCTACACCTTC	CASSYLDNYGYTF
TRBJ1-4	NA	TRBD1	TRBV6-6	17	TGTGCCAGCAGTTACTCGGGGACAGGAGCAACTAATGAAAAACTGTTTTTT	CASSYSGTGATNEKLFF
TRBJ2-3	once	NA	TRBV9	16	TGTGCCAGCAGCGTAGGGGCAGCCTTTAGCACAGATACGCAGTATTTT	CASSVGAAFSTDTQYF
TRBJ2-7	few	NA	TRBV6-2/TRBV6-3	13	TGTGCCAGCAGTTACCAGGGCCCCTACGAGCAGTACTTC	CASSYQGPYEQYF
TRBJ2-5	NA	TRBD2	TRBV29-1	13	TGCAGCGTGGAAGCGGGACTAGTAGAGACCCAGTACTTC	CSVEAGLVETQYF
TRBJ1-1	NA	NA	TRBV4-2	15	TGTGCCAGCAGCCAAGTCGGAGGGGGGAACACTGAAGCTTTCTTT	CASSQVGGGNTEAFF
TRBJ2-2	NA	NA	TRBV20-1	14	TGCAGTGCTAGAGATGCCCGGGATGCCGGGGAGCTGTTTTTT	CSARDARDAGELFF
TRBJ2-5	few	NA	TRBV20-1	17	TGCAGTGCTACCCCACCTCCTCTCGACAGTGAGCAAGAGACCCAGTACTTC	CSATPPPLDSEQETQYF
TRBJ2-7	NA	TRBD1	TRBV7-9	14	TGTGCCAGCAGCTTGGGGACAGGCTCCCGGGAGCAGTACTTC	CASSLGTGSREQYF
TRBJ1-1	many	NA	TRBV6-5	15	TGTGCCAGCAGTTATTCCGCCCAGGGTTGGGCTGAAGCTTTCTTT	CASSYSAQGWAEAFF
TRBJ2-5	NA	NA	TRBV12-3/TRBV12-4	13	TGTGCCAGCAGTCCCGGAAATGAAGAGACCCAGTACTTC	CASSPGNEETQYF
TRBJ2-1	NA	TRBD2	TRBV7-8	16	TGTGCCAGCAGCCGACGACTAGCGGGGGGGTACAATGAGCAGTTCTTC	CASSRRLAGGYNEQFF
TRBJ2-1	many	NA	TRBV6-6	16	TGTGCCAGCAGACCGTCCGGGACTGACTCCTACAATGAGCAGTTCTTC	CASRPSGTDSYNEQFF
TRBJ1-2	NA	NA	TRBV29-1	11	TGCAGCGTTGAGTTAGGGGAGGGCTACACCTTC	CSVELGEGYTF
TRBJ1-5	NA	NA	TRBV4-1	17	TGCGCCAGCAGCCAAGATATGGGGAGGGGGTTGATTCAGCCCCAGCATTTT	CASSQDMGRGLIQPQHF
TRBJ2-1	once	NA	TRBV20-1	11	TGCAGTGGGATTCGGGACGATGAGCAGTTCTTC	CSGIRDDEQFF
TRBJ2-7	NA	NA	TRBV7-3	14	TGTGCCAGCGGGGATGGCGGCTCCTACAATGAGCAGTACTTC	CASGDGGSYNEQYF
TRBJ2-7	NA	NA	TRBV28	14	TGTGCCAGCAGTTTAACGGGGGCCGGGTACGAGCAGTACTTC	CASSLTGAGYEQYF
TRBJ2-7	NA	NA	TRBV14	16	TGTGCCAGCAGCCCCCTCGGACTACCCGCGGACTACGAGCAGTACTTC	CASSPLGLPADYEQYF
TRBJ1-1	few	NA	TRBV7-9	14	TGTGCCAGCAGTCTTCGGGGGGAATATATTGAAGCTTTCTTT	CASSLRGEYIEAFF
TRBJ2-5	NA	TRBD1	TRBV10-1	14	TGCGCCAGCAGAGAGACAGGGGCCACGGAGACCCAGTACTTC	CASRETGATETQYF
TRBJ2-3	NA	NA	TRBV7-9	15	TGTGCCAGCAGCGACTCGGGAGCTAGCACAGATACGCAGTATTTT	CASSDSGASTDTQYF
TRBJ1-5	NA	NA	TRBV20-1	14	TGCAGTGCTAGAGGACGAGGGTTTAATCAGCCCCAGCATTTT	CSARGRGFNQPQHF
TRBJ2-1	NA	TRBD1	TRBV28	16	TGTGCCAGCAGTTCCGGGGCAGGGGGTTCCTACAATGAGCAGTTCTTC	CASSSGAGGSYNEQFF
TRBJ2-7	many	NA	TRBV6-5	12	TGTGCCAGTCATAACTCAGGGAGCGGGCAGTACTTC	CASHNSGSGQYF
TRBJ2-7	NA	NA	TRBV24-1	14	TGTGCCACCAGTGTCGGCGGGGCCCCTAGCGAGCAGTACTTC	CATSVGGAPSEQYF
TRBJ2-3	few	TRBD2	TRBV29-1	15	TGCAGCGTTGGGACTAGCGGGATCGGCACAGATACGCAGTATTTT	CSVGTSGIGTDTQYF
TRBJ2-5	NA	TRBD2	TRBV28	17	TGTGCCAGCAGTTTACCAAAGACCGGGACTAAGCTCTATGAGCAGTACTTC	CASSLPKTGTKLYEQYF
TRBJ2-3	NA	NA	TRBV7-2	16	TGTGCCAGCAGAACAAACAGGTTCGGGGGCACAGATACGCAGTATTTT	CASRTNRFGGTDTQYF
TRBJ2-5	few	TRBD2	TRBV29-1	14	TGCAGCGTGACGACTAGCGGGGGCCAAGAGACCCAGTACTTC	CSVTTSGGQETQYF
TRBJ2-1	NA	TRBD2	TRBV6-6	13	TGTGCCAGCAGACTAGCGGGAGGGCATGGGCAGTTCTTC	CASRLAGGHGQFF
TRBJ2-5	NA	NA	TRBV28	12	TGTGCCAGCAGTTTGCCCCAAGAGACCCAGTACTTC	CASSLPQETQYF
TRBJ2-3	few	NA	TRBV12-3/TRBV12-4	12	TGTGCCAGCAGTTTAGAGCTTAATACGCAGTATTTT	CASSLELNTQYF
TRBJ2-1	few	TRBD2	TRBV5-1	16	TGCGCCAGCAGCTTCCGACTAGCGGGAGCCTACAATGAGCAGTTCTTC	CASSFRLAGAYNEQFF
TRBJ2-3	few	TRBD1	TRBV29-1	14	TGCAGCGTGGCTGACAGGGTAGTCACAGATACGCAGTATTTT	CSVADRVVTDTQYF
TRBJ1-6	once	NA	TRBV14	15	TGTGCCAGCAGCGCGTCCGGGACAACTTCCTCACCCCTCCACTTT	CASSASGTTSSPLHF
TRBJ1-6	NA	TRBD1	TRBV27	17	TGTGCCAGCAGTTTATTCTTATCCGGGACAGGGTTTTCACCCCCCCACTTT	CASSLFLSGTGFSPPHF
TRBJ1-5	NA	TRBD1	TRBV6-5	13	TGTGCCAGCAGTGACGGGACAGGAGGGACCCAGCATTTT	CASSDGTGGTQHF
TRBJ1-4	NA	NA	TRBV7-9	16	TGTGCCAGCAGCCTACCCCTCGGGACAACTAATGAAAAACTGTTTTTT	CASSLPLGTTNEKLFF
TRBJ2-7	NA	TRBD2	TRBV29-1	13	TGCAGCGACGGGGCTAGCGGATACAATGAGCAGTACTTC	CSDGASGYNEQYF
TRBJ2-5	few	NA	TRBV20-1	11	TGCAGCGCCTGGGGAGAGGAGACCCAGTACTTC	CSAWGEETQYF
TRBJ2-2	NA	NA	TRBV4-1	15	TGCGCCAGCAGCACTCCTGGACTTACCACCGGGGAGCTGTTTTTT	CASSTPGLTTGELFF
TRBJ1-6	NA	NA	TRBV6-5	15	TGTGCCAGCAGTTACTCAGACCAGGGGAATTCACCCCTCCACTTT	CASSYSDQGNSPLHF